This passage covers 14 T cell receptor beta chains from one sample sequenced in a study of vaccination effects on CD4 cells after COVID-19 (dated by TCRdb to between 2020 and 2023). In the ViraFEST assay, PBMC were stimulated with viral peptide pools, and TCR sequencing was then used to find antigen-specific CD4+ T cell clonotypes based on their expansion. After about 9 days of culture, CD4+ T cells were isolated with the EasySep CD4+ T cell isolation kit. The absence of prior SARS-CoV-2 infection in healthy vaccine recipients was confirmed by negative nucleocapsid antibodies before and after vaccination. No antigens are known for them. Receptors were amplified or captured by the immunoSEQ multiplex PCR assay. Not all clones reach the TCRdb copy of this immuneACCESS table, which keeps in-frame sequences only. Checked studies attribute under half of the gap to unresolved V genes and leave the rest unexplained. The sample table records tens of thousands of clones; roughly four fifths of these occur just once. Approximately 2.8% of the sample goes to the ten largest clones.

The sample was CD4+ T cells from PBMCs cultured with HCoV-NL63 spike peptides, taken before COVID-19 vaccination. The cell subset or site label for this specimen denotes: HCoV-NL63 spike overlapping peptide pool stimulation. The receptors stem from a human donor who received a COVID-19 vaccine.

This clone occurred a few times. The chain employs TRBV7-9 and TRBJ1-3; perhaps TRBD1 as D (5 bases). The CDR3 runs to 19 residues. CDR1 is SEHNR, CDR2 FQNEAQ, per germline (reference sequence). Trimming stripped 5 bases from V and 0 bases from J, with 23 bases between. CDR3 coding DNA: TGTGCCAGCAGCCCCTCGAATGGGAGGCAGGGTGGCTCTGGAAACACCATATATTTT. It codes for CASSPSNGRQGGSGNTIYF.

The chain combines TRBV5-3 with TRBJ1-4; 7 bases map to TRBD1. TRBV5-3 is flagged as an ORF with uncertain function. V lost 0 bases, J lost 0 bases, and 8 bases stayed unmatched. The length of the CDR3 is 18 residues. In DNA, the CDR3 is TGTGCCAGAAGCTTGGCGACGGGACAGATTGCAACTAATGAAAAACTGTTTTTT. Protein sequence: CARSLATGQIATNEKLFF.

Only one count was recorded for this clone. This rearrangement joins TRBV5-1 to TRBJ2-3, with a weak D call TRBD1 (6 bases). V lost 1 base to trimming and J lost 4 bases, with 19 bases between them. This CDR3 region has 17 residues. Germline V lookup: CDR1 SGHRS, CDR2 YFSETQ. The CDR3 protein is CASSLRGTNLLADTQYF. The DNA for the CDR3 is TGCGCCAGCAGCTTGAGGGGGACGAACCTGCTGGCAGATACGCAGTATTTT.

This clone has a handful of counts. This chain's CDR3 is CASSVGQGTTGELFF. CDR3 in DNA: TGTGCCAGTAGCGTCGGACAGGGGACCACCGGGGAGCTGTTTTTT. This chain links TRBV19 with TRBJ2-2; 9 bases fit TRBD1. V lost 6 bases to trimming and J lost 4 bases; unmatched junction nucleotides: 6. CDR1 and CDR2 from the germline V gene are LNHDA and SQIVND (reference sequence). CDR3 length equals 15 residues. Full variable domain (missing parts from reference TRBV19 and TRBJ2-2): DGGITQSPKYLFRKEGQNVTLSCEQNLNHDAMYWYRQDPGQGLRLIYYSQIVNDFQKGDIAEGYSVSREKKESFPLTVTSAQKNPTAFYLCASSVGQGTTGELFFGEGSRLTVL.

The chain links TRBV6-6 to TRBJ2-3; D call uncertain. The germline V gene encodes CDR1 MNHNY and CDR2 SVGAGI (reference sequence). The CDR3 is 12 residues long. The V and J ends lost 7 bases and 3 bases respectively, with 8 bases between them. The CDR3 protein is CASKWGTDTQYF. CDR3 nucleotide sequence: TGTGCCAGCAAATGGGGTACAGATACGCAGTATTTT.

This rearrangement joins TRBV6-5 to TRBJ2-5; D might be TRBD2 (7 bases). Trimming stripped 0 bases from V and 6 bases from J, with 17 bases between. CDR1 and CDR2 (germline): MNHEY, SVGAGI. This CDR3 is built from 16 residues. The chain's CDR3 is CASSYSSGGASQTQYF. The CDR3 region has the DNA TGTGCCAGCAGTTACTCGAGTGGGGGGGCGTCTCAGACCCAGTACTTC.

The genes are TRBV6-5 and TRBJ2-1, with 13 nucleotides matching TRBD2. The CDR3 is 16 amino acids. The ends lost 4 bases at V and 10 bases at J; junction bases unmatched: 10. In germline, CDR1 is MNHEY, CDR2 SVGAGI. The CDR3: CASSSRGLAGAGEQFF. As DNA, the CDR3 is TGTGCCAGCAGTTCCCGAGGACTAGCGGGGGCGGGGGAGCAGTTCTTC.

This chain links TRBV6-5 with TRBJ1-1; D is unresolved. V was shortened by 0 bases and J by 0 bases, with 8 bases between the two germline ends. Germline V gene lookup returns CDR1 MNHEY and CDR2 SVGAGI. This CDR3 is 15 amino acids long. CDR3 nucleotides: TGTGCCAGCAGTTACTCGTGGACGGTGAACACTGAAGCTTTCTTT. It specifies CASSYSWTVNTEAFF.

The sample holds a few counts of this clone. The rearrangement links TRBV7-2 to TRBJ1-5, with 10 bases fitting TRBD1. Per the germline V gene, CDR1 is SGHTA and CDR2 is FQGNSA. Losses at the gene ends were 5 bases for V and 6 bases for J; bases not matched to a gene: 4. This CDR3 is 14 amino acids long. CDR3 DNA: TGTGCCAGCAGCCTGACAGGGGGCGGTCAGCCCCAGCATTTT. Residues: CASSLTGGGQPQHF. Together with reference TRBV7-2 and TRBJ1-5, the CDR3 gives the full variable domain: GAGVSQSPSNKVTEKGKDVELRCDPISGHTALYWYRQSLGQGLEFLIYFQGNSAPDKSGLPSDRFSAERTGGSVSTLTIQRTQQEDSAVYLCASSLTGGGQPQHFGDGTRLSIL.

The J gene is TRBJ2-5, the V gene TRBV9; D is possibly TRBD1 (5 bases). The CDR3 totals 14 residues. Trimming removed 4 bases at V and 5 bases at J, with 15 bases between. From germline, CDR1 is SGDLS and CDR2 YYNGEE. CDR3 sequence: CASSQNQGTETQYF. CDR3 DNA sequence: TGTGCCAGCAGCCAGAACCAGGGCACGGAGACCCAGTACTTC.

V and J are TRBV19 and TRBJ1-5; unclear D gene. This CDR3 region has 13 residues. The germline V and J ends were trimmed by 3 bases and 4 bases, with 7 bases remaining between them. Germline assignment: CDR1 LNHDA and CDR2 SQIVND (reference sequence). The CDR3 reads CASSITKNQPQHF. CDR3 sequence (DNA): TGTGCCAGTAGTATCACTAAGAATCAGCCCCAGCATTTT.

This rearrangement joins TRBV2 to TRBJ2-5; D not certain. CDR3 length: 15 amino acids. The germline CDR1 and CDR2 sequences are SNHLY and FYNNEI. V dropped 3 bases and J dropped 7 bases, with 18 bases sitting between them. The CDR3 DNA follows: TGTGCCAGCAGTGAGGGCCTCGTAGGTGGTGCGACCCAGTACTTC. This sequence encodes CASSEGLVGGATQYF.

This chain links TRBV9 with TRBJ1-2; 7 nucleotides align to TRBD1. V lost 2 bases and J lost 8; bases outside the gene matches: 12. This CDR3 contains 15 residues. The germline V gene encodes CDR1 SGDLS and CDR2 YYNGEE. This CDR3 is CASSVWQGEGEGYTF. In DNA form, the CDR3 reads TGTGCCAGCAGCGTTTGGCAGGGGGAGGGCGAAGGCTACACCTTC. Supplemented by reference TRBV9 and TRBJ1-2, the full variable domain reads DSGVTQTPKHLITATGQRVTLRCSPRSGDLSVYWYQQSLDQGLQFLIQYYNGEERAKGNILERFSAQQFPDLHSELNLSSLELGDSALYFCASSVWQGEGEGYTFGSGTRLTVV.

The chain links TRBV7-3 to TRBJ2-3; 13 bases line up with TRBD2. This CDR3 comprises 18 residues. The J segment lost 9 bases and the V segment lost 5 bases, leaving 17 bases of the junction unmatched. Germline V lookup: CDR1 SGHTA, CDR2 FQGTGA. For the CDR3, the DNA is TGTGCCAGCAGCACACAAACTAGCGGGGGGGCCGTAGCACGAACGCAGTATTTT. Its protein is CASSTQTSGGAVARTQYF.